The T cell receptor (beta chain) under discussion was sequenced for a study of T cells in localized non-small cell lung cancer. Study-level points and caveats: It remains possible that heterogeneity exists, since only one tumor region was sequenced. Uninvolved adjacent lung showed the highest T cell clonality, exceeding tumor.

Profiling relied on immunoSEQ multiplex PCR, and the TCRdb table lists in-frame clones only, not all of them. The sample has about 36,000 clones; roughly 89% are singletons. A note on this clone: Its antigen is as yet unknown.

The TCR sequence derives from a woman aged 35 to 70 with stage I lung adenocarcinoma. Sequenced here: peripheral blood, sampled before any cancer treatment.

CDR3 nucleotides: TGCAGCGTAAGCGACGGATACGAGCAGTACTTC. It yields the protein CSVSDGYEQYF. The chain employs TRBV29-1 and TRBJ2-7; the D is unclear. The germline gives CDR1 SQVTM, CDR2 ANQGSEA. V gave up 6 bases and J gave up 4 bases, with 10 bases separating them. The CDR3 spans 11 residues.